The T cell receptor (beta chain) described here comes from a study of blood T cells in healthy people across ages. Study as a whole: Template switching recovered approximately one barcoded beta molecule for every two T cells.

Whole-study findings and limits: Naive CD4+ cell counts and diversity both ran higher in long-lived than in aged donors. As age increased, TCR beta diversity per million T cells fell in a roughly linear fashion.

For this clonotype: The target antigen is unknown.

The germline V and J ends were trimmed by 3 bases and 7 bases, with 16 bases remaining between them. CDR3 length: 16 residues. PCR was performed a second time for roughly 6 to 12 cycles using a sample-barcoded 5' primer and a J-beta primer mix. A template-switch adaptor that had 12 random nucleotides put a tag on each cDNA molecule. From the 5' RACE reads, TCRdb called clonotypes with MiXCR, one entry per CDR3 protein. The sample consists of hundreds of thousands of distinct CDR3 sequences, 44% of them appearing once. The sequencing input was blood. The TCR was taken from a man aged 60 to 75 in good health. This chain joins TRBV12-3 or TRBV12-4 and TRBJ1-6, with unresolved D. CDR3 amino acids: CASSLYPPEGNSPLHF. The CDR3 region has the DNA TGTGCCAGCAGTTTGTATCCCCCAGAAGGCAATTCACCCCTCCACTTT.